The source of this T cell receptor beta chain is a study of shared clonotypes between healthy human individuals. Study details: Donors, aged 18 to 49, were two women and three men.

It was 200 ng DNA, tens of thousands of T cell genomes, that sorted-subset replicate PCRs used. The protocol was immunoSEQ multiplex PCR, while the TCRdb copy is restricted to in-frame clones and leaves out a portion. The sample records about 600,000 clones, about 97% being singletons. Study-level results: Sampling used blood alone; tissue repertoires probably differ. Unshared clonotypes carried lower generation probabilities than those common to all four donors.

About this clone: Its antigen is as yet unknown.

The V end was cut by 0 bases, the J end by 0 bases, with 13 bases between. This CDR3 region has 17 residues. The germline gives CDR1 SGHRS, CDR2 YFSETQ. V is TRBV5-1 and J is TRBJ1-5; D unresolved. Specimen: naive CD4+ T cells sorted from blood. Subset given: CD45RA+ positively selected. The sequence was collected from a young woman in good health. The CDR3 nucleotides are TGCGCCAGCAGCTTGGCCCCCCACACCGATAGCAATCAGCCCCAGCATTTT. Residues: CASSLAPHTDSNQPQHF.